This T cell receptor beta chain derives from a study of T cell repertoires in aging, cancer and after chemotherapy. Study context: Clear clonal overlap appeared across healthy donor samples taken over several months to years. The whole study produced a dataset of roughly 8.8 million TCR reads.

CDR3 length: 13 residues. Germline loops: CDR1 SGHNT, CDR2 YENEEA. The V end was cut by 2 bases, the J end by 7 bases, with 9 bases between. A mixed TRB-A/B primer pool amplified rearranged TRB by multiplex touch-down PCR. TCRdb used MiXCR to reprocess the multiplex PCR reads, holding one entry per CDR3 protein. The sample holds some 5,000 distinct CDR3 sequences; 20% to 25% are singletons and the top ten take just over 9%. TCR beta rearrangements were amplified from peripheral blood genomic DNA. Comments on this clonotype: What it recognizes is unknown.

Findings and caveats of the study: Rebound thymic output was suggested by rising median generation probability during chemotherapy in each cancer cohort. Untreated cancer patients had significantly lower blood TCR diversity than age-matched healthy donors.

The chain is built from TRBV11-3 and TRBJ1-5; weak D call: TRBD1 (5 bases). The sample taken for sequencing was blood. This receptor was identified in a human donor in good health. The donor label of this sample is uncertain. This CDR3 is CASSLQGAQPQHF. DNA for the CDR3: TGTGCCAGCAGCTTACAGGGCGCCCAGCCCCAGCATTTT. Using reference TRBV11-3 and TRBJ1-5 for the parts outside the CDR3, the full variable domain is EAGVVQSPRYKIIEKKQPVAFWCNPISGHNTLYWYLQNLGQGPELLIRYENEEAVDDSQLPKDRFSAERLKGVDSTLKIQPAELGDSAVYLCASSLQGAQPQHFGDGTRLSIL.